The rows below give T cell receptor beta chains drawn from one sample of a study of T cell changes during pregnancy in multiple sclerosis. Produced via immunoSEQ multiplex PCR; TCRdb's table is partial and in-frame only. The table shows nearly 20,000 clones, with 86% occurring only once. Sequenced here: CD8+ T cells from peripheral blood mononuclear cells, sampled in the third trimester of pregnancy. These receptors were collected from a female donor in good health, enrolled as a control in a pregnancy study. Each CDR3 is given with its conserved first and last residue. The D gene is left open where the match is weak.

j_call	v_call	d_call	cdr3_length	cdr3_aa
TRBJ2-7	TRBV19	-	15	CASSIGPIPGSVQYF
TRBJ2-1	TRBV9	-	13	CASSVGSYNEQFF
TRBJ1-1	TRBV6-1	-	12	CAAGLRGTEAFF
TRBJ2-7	TRBV16	-	12	CASSQRSGEQYF
TRBJ1-5	TRBV6-5	-	14	CASSYREGNQPQHF
TRBJ2-7	TRBV6-5	-	12	CASSYVGLEQYF
TRBJ2-5	TRBV27	-	16	CASTTGGQYNQETQYF
TRBJ2-1	TRBV4-3	-	11	CASSSSDEQFF
TRBJ1-5	TRBV18	-	14	CASSRQEFNQPQHF
TRBJ2-7	TRBV28	TRBD2	14	CASSFLLAKNEQYF
TRBJ1-5	TRBV7-9	-	14	CASSLAGTNQPQHF
TRBJ1-1	TRBV27	-	16	CASSLSWQAWNTEAFF
TRBJ2-3	TRBV11-1	-	16	CASSLYERELGDTQYF
TRBJ2-7	TRBV7-3	TRBD1	14	CASARGQGAHEQYF
TRBJ1-5	TRBV19	-	13	CASSIRGNQPQHF
TRBJ1-1	TRBV7-9	-	11	CASSYGREAFF
TRBJ2-2	TRBV30	-	14	CAWSTDSLTGELFF
TRBJ1-5	TRBV9	TRBD1	16	CASTPGQGGGNQPQHF
TRBJ2-7	TRBV9	-	14	CASSVHRHSYEQYF
TRBJ2-5	TRBV7-2	TRBD2	15	CASSSSGGEWETQYF
TRBJ1-2	TRBV19	TRBD1	14	CAIRGEGASYGYTF
TRBJ2-5	TRBV13	TRBD2	13	CASSPRGEETQYF
TRBJ1-2	TRBV15	TRBD1	15	CATSRTGTGKKGYTF
TRBJ2-2	TRBV4-3	TRBD1	15	CASSHDRANTGELFF
TRBJ2-1	TRBV13	-	16	CASSFLGQAVVREQFF
TRBJ2-2	TRBV25-1	TRBD1	17	CASSGQPGQGATGELFF
TRBJ1-6	TRBV7-2	TRBD1	14	CASRLAGQGSPLHF
TRBJ1-2	TRBV7-9	TRBD1	13	CASSFGTGYGYTF
TRBJ2-1	TRBV5-6	TRBD2	16	CASSAGTSGGYNEQFF
TRBJ1-5	TRBV19	-	14	CASSIRDYNQPQHF
TRBJ2-7	TRBV9	-	18	CASSVGDSVAGDNYEQYF
TRBJ2-7	TRBV5-4	TRBD1	16	CASSGIGTDSSYEQYF
TRBJ1-1	TRBV5-5	-	15	CASSFSLHGETEAFF
TRBJ1-6	TRBV4-3	TRBD1	15	CASSQDGTGSRPLHF